This T cell receptor beta chain was recorded in a study of regulatory T cells in long-lasting Graves disease. Study as a whole: Patients newly diagnosed with Graves' had been on antithyroid drugs for under 3 months. Findings of the study overall: Persistent Graves' patients showed less TCR diversity than newly diagnosed patients showed.

The sample's time point: newly diagnosed GD, antithyroid drugs for less than 3 months. The TCR library was prepared using RNA isolated from PBMCs. The sample holds many counts of this clonotype. No antigen is known for it. Germline V gene sequence: CDR1 DFQATT, CDR2 SNEGSKA (reference sequence). The CDR3 loop spans 12 amino acids. The V end was cut by 6 bases, the J end by 9 bases, with 15 bases between. Relying on iRepertoire HTBI primers and Arm-PCR of CDR3 regions, the team built TCR beta libraries. MiXCR, applied by TCRdb to the multiplex PCR reads, yields one record per CDR3 protein. In the table there are under 450,000 distinct CDR3 sequences, around 11% of which are singletons. The sample was also reused in another study, on T cells in Graves' hyperthyroidism and ophthalmopathy. This second study says: First-round RT-PCR targeting the TCR CDR3 was performed with the HTBI primer set.

V gene TRBV20-1 combines with J gene TRBJ2-1, with D possibly being TRBD1 (5 bases). The source was peripheral blood mononuclear cells (PBMCs), collected at new diagnosis, from a patient treated with antithyroid drugs. The origin of this receptor is a woman under 30 with Graves disease. The CDR3 region has the DNA TGCAGTGCCCCGCGTGGGGCTGCTGAGCAGTTCTTC. The encoded protein is CSAPRGAAEQFF.